This T cell receptor (beta chain) comes out of a study of T cell responses to AZD1222 COVID-19 vaccine. Study observations and caveats: Repertoire samples came only from after the peak T cell response. Per reports, nearly half of all spike-specific TCRs target regions that are unmutated in variants.

The protocol was immunoSEQ multiplex PCR, while the TCRdb copy is restricted to in-frame clones and leaves out a portion. The table has roughly 69,000 clones, roughly 80% seen once. Relative to its sample, this clone is medium-sized. What it recognizes is unknown. Germline V gene data show CDR1 as LGHNA and CDR2 as YSLEER. Trimming cost V 3 bases and J 7 bases; bases outside gene matches: 10. CDR3 size: 16 residues. The rearrangement links TRBV4-3 to TRBJ2-3; 10 bases are a match to TRBD1. The receptor was derived from an adult who received the AZD1222 COVID-19 vaccine. The specimen comprised peripheral blood, sampled 28 days after the second AZD1222 dose. DNA for the CDR3: TGCGCCAGCAGCCAGGAGCTGACAGGGGGCGTAAATACGCAGTATTTT. It is translated as CASSQELTGGVNTQYF.